This T cell receptor (beta chain) was sequenced for a study of blood T cell repertoires in COVID-19. Study as a whole: Both acute and convalescent COVID-19 samples were obtained from the United States, Italy and Spain.

Only in-frame clones appear in the TCRdb table, and some are missing; sequencing was by immunoSEQ multiplex PCR. The repertoire holds 300,000 to 400,000 clones, with more than 70% as singletons. Specimen: peripheral blood. The TCR was taken from a woman aged 50 to 60 who had recovered from COVID-19.

CDR3 residues: CASSLSGGFYNEQFF. The DNA of the CDR3 is TGTGCCAGCAGCTTGTCAGGGGGCTTCTACAATGAGCAGTTCTTC. This chain uses TRBV7-8 with TRBJ2-1, with 8 bases fitting TRBD1. This CDR3 is 15 amino acids long. The J segment lost 3 bases and the V segment lost 3 bases, leaving 4 bases of the junction unmatched. Germline-derived CDR1 and CDR2 are SGHVS and FQNEAQ.